This entry describes one T cell receptor (beta chain). This receptor's antigen is unknown. Base qualities are not provided; no much larger clone lies one nucleotide away. This sample is part of a study of PD-1 blockade in mismatch repair-deficient tumors (dated by TCRdb to 2016 to 2017). Looking at the study overall: Between late 2013 and September 2016, the trial enrolled about 93 consecutive patients with 12 mismatch repair-deficient cancer types, every one of whom had been previously treated and was progressing. Deep sequencing of TCR CDR3 regions was used to track tumor-associated T cell clones in peripheral blood of patients responding to PD-1 blockade. General conclusions and limits of the study: Rapid expansion after pembrolizumab followed by contraction, generally before radiologic responses, was shown by tumor-resident clones, which were often undetectable in blood before treatment.

Library creation used the immunoSEQ multiplex PCR assay. As stored in TCRdb, this immuneACCESS dataset retains in-frame rearrangements with V and J assigned. A fraction of the clones does not appear; measured against another copy, unresolved V genes explain less than half of the discrepancy, and the remainder lacks a known reason. The sample contains tens of thousands of clones, 65% to 85% of them found a single time. The ten most abundant clones make up about 2.4% of the sample. The time point label for this specimen denotes: peripheral blood 12 weeks after first pembrolizumab dose. For every enrolled patient, mismatch repair deficiency was confirmed by either polymerase chain reaction or immunohistochemistry. TCR sequencing was carried out for three patients who responded to pembrolizumab therapy. Pembrolizumab PD-1 blockade was prospectively tested in advanced mismatch repair-deficient cancers, regardless of tissue of origin, in the phase II trial. Serial peripheral blood T cell samples were collected before and at multiple times after starting PD-1 blockade. Blood sampling times were expressed in weeks after the first pembrolizumab dose.

The CDR3, cysteine through phenylalanine, is 14 amino acids long. The only DNA kept is the CDR3, 42 bases in frame from the first base. As encoded in the germline V gene, CDR1 is SGHTA while CDR2 is FQGNSA. Cut back by 4 bases and 4 bases, the V and J ends lie 11 bases apart. The sample here was peripheral blood, taken 12 weeks after starting pembrolizumab. The sequence is built from TRBV7-2 and TRBJ2-4; there is no confident call for the D gene. The TCR was taken from an adult with mismatch repair-deficient cancer. The DNA sequence follows: TGTGCCAGCAGCTCCATGGGAACAAAAAACATTCAGTACTTC. It translates to CASSSMGTKNIQYF.